This T cell receptor (beta chain) was sequenced during a study of CD8+ T cells in alopecia areata. The CDR3 contains 14 residues. Germline CDR1 reads GTSNPN; CDR2 reads SVGIG (reference sequence). V lost 0 bases and J lost 13, with 22 bases in between. Study results and caveats: Higher clonality than in normal scalp was seen in lesional scalp, especially alopecia totalis/universalis.

In the case of this clone: What it binds is not known.

Documented treatment: oral pan-JAK inhibitor, 5-10 mg twice daily. The sequencing template was cDNA reverse transcribed from extracted RNA. The repertoire was sequenced with immunoSEQ multiplex PCR; TCRdb's copy has only in-frame clones and lacks some. The table shows around 120,000 clones, with 53% occurring only once. The rearrangement uses TRBV30 and TRBJ2-7; D ambiguous. This TCR came from a human donor with alopecia areata. The sample in question was CD4+ T cells sorted from blood, obtained at week 4, from a patient treated with tofacitinib. CDR3 bases: TGTGCCTGGAGTGTACACCGAGACCCACCAGTTTTATACTTC. Protein product: CAWSVHRDPPVLYF.